This TCR beta chain came from a study of blood T cell repertoires in COVID-19. Clones were sequenced by immunoSEQ multiplex PCR, and TCRdb holds only the in-frame ones, with some missing. The sample contains approximately 100,000 clones, around 85% of which appear only once. The CDR3 is made up of 14 amino acids. V was pared by 6 bases and J by 4 bases, with 13 bases between. CDR1 and CDR2 (germline): MDHEN, SYDVKM. Sequenced material: peripheral blood. This sequence joins TRBV28 and TRBJ2-1; D might be TRBD1 (6 bases). The sequence was obtained from an elderly man with acute or convalescent COVID-19. The CDR3 nucleotides read TGTGCCAGCAGCCGATCCGACAGGTACAATGAGCAGTTCTTC. Translation: CASSRSDRYNEQFF.